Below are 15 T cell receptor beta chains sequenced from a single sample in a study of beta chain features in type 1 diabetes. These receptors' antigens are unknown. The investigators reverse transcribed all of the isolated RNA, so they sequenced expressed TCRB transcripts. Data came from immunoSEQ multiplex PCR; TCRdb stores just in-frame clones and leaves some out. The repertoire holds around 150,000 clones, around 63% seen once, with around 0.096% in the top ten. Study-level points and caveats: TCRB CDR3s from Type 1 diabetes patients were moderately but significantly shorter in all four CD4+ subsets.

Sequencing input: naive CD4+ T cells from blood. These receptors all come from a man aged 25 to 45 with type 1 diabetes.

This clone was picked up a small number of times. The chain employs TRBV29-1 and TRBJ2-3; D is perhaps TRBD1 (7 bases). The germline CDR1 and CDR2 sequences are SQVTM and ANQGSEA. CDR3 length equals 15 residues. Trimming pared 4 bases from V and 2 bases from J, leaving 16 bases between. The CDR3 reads CSVGMEGQNTDTQYF. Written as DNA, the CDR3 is TGCAGCGTTGGAATGGAGGGACAGAACACAGATACGCAGTATTTT.

This CDR3 is CACKTGTSGTDTQYF. In DNA, the CDR3 is TGTGCCTGTAAGACCGGGACTAGCGGCACAGATACGCAGTATTTT. This sequence joins TRBV2 and TRBJ2-3; the match to TRBD2 covers 10 bases. J was trimmed by 1 base and V by 11 bases; bases with no gene match: 9. Germline CDR1 SNHLY, CDR2 FYNNEI. The CDR3 consists of 15 residues. The variable domain in full, completed from reference TRBV2 and TRBJ2-3, reads EPEVTQTPSHQVTQMGQEVILRCVPISNHLYFYWYRQILGQKVEFLVSFYNNEISEKSEIFDDQFSVERPDGSNFTLKIRSTKLEDSAMYFCACKTGTSGTDTQYFGPGTRLTVL.

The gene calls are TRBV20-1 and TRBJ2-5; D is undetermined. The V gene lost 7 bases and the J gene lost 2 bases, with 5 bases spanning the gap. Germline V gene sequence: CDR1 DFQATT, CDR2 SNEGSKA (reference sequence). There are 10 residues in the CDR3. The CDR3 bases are TGCAGTGTACTACAAGAGACCCAGTACTTC. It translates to CSVLQETQYF.

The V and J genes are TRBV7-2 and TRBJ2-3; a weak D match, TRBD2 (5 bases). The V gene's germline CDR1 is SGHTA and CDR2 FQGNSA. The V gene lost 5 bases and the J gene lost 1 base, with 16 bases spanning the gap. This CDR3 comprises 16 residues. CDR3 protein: CASSLGLAVGTDTQYF. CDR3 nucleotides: TGTGCCAGCAGCCTAGGACTTGCAGTGGGCACAGATACGCAGTATTTT.

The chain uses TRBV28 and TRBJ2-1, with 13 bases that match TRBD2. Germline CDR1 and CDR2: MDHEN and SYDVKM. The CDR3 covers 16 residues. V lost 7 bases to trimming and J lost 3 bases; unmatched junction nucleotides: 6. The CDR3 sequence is CASKGLAGEHYNEQFF. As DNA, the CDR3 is TGTGCCAGCAAAGGACTAGCGGGGGAACACTACAATGAGCAGTTCTTC.

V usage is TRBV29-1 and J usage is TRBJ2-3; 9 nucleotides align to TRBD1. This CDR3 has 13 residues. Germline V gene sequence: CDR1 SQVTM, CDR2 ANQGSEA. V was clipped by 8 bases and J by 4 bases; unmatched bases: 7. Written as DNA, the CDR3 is TGCAGCTTACTACAGGGGGCCGCAGATACGCAGTATTTT. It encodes CSLLQGAADTQYF.

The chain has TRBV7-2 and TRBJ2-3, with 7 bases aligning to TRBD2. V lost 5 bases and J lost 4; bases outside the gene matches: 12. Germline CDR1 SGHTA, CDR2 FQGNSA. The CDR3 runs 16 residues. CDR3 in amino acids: CASSQPGPGGSDTQYF. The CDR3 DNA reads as TGTGCCAGCAGCCAACCGGGACCGGGGGGTTCAGATACGCAGTATTTT.

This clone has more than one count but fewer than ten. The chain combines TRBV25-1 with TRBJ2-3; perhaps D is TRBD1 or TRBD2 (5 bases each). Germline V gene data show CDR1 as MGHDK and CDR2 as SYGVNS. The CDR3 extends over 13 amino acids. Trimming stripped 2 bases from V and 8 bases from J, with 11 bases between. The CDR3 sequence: CASSEPGTFTQYF. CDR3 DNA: TGTGCCAGCAGTGAACCGGGGACCTTTACGCAGTATTTT.

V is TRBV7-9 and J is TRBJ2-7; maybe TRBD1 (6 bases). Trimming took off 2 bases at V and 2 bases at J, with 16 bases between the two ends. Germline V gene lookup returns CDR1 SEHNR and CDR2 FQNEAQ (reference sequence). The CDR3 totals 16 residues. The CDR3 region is CASSLFRTVGPYEQYF. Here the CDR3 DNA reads TGTGCCAGCAGCTTATTCCGGACAGTGGGTCCCTACGAGCAGTACTTC.

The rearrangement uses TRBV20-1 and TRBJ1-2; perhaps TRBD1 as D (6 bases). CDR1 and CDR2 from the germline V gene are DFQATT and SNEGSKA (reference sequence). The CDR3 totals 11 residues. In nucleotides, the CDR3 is TGCGGGGCAGGGGCTAACTATGGCTACACCTTC. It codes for CGAGANYGYTF.

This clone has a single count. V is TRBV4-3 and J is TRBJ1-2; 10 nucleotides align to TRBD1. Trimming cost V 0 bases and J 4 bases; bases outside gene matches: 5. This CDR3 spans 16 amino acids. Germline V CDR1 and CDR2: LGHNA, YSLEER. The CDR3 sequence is CASSQEGQGLIYGYTF. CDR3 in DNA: TGCGCCAGCAGCCAAGAGGGACAGGGGTTGATCTATGGCTACACCTTC.

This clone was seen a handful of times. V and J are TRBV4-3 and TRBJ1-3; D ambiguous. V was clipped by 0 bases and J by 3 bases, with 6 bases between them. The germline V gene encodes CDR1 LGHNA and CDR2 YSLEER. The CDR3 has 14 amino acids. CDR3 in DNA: TGCGCCAGCAGCCAAGATGCAGATGGAAACACCATATATTTT. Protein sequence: CASSQDADGNTIYF.

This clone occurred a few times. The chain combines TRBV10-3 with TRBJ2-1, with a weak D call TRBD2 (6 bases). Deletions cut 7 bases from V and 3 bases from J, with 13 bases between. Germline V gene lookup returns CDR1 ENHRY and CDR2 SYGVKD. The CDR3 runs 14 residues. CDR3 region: CAIKGGDDYNEQFF. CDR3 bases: TGTGCCATCAAGGGCGGGGACGACTACAATGAGCAGTTCTTC.

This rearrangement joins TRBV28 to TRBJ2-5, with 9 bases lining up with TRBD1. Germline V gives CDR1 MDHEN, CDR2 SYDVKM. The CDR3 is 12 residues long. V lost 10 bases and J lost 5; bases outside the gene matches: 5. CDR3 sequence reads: CAKGTGRETQYF. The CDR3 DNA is TGTGCCAAAGGGACAGGGCGGGAGACCCAGTACTTC.

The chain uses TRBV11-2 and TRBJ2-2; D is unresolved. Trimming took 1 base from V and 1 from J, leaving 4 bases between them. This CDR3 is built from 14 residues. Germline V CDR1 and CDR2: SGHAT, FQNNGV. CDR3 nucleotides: TGTGCCAGCAGCTTAGTGGTGAACACCGGGGAGCTGTTTTTT. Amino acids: CASSLVVNTGELFF.